This T cell receptor (beta chain) was observed in a study of early T cells in non-severe SARS-CoV-2 infection. Study summary: Investigators sequenced bulk RNA drawn from unsorted whole blood, and chains remained unpaired.

The V gene's germline CDR1 is MNHNY and CDR2 SVGAGI (reference sequence). The ends were cut back, 2 bases at V and 6 bases at J, with 5 bases in the middle. The CDR3 totals 11 residues. Each cDNA molecule carried a unique molecular identifier. One entry per CDR3 protein, called by TCRdb with MiXCR from the 5' RACE reads. The sample includes around 21,000 distinct CDR3 sequences, under 5% of them seen just once. This clonotype occurred many times. The chain joins TRBV6-6 to TRBJ2-7, with D uncertain. The source material was whole blood. This sequence was found in an adult who was a healthcare worker with PCR-confirmed SARS-CoV-2 infection or an uninfected control (not recorded which). The CDR3 region is CASSYKSEQYF. The CDR3 nucleotides are TGTGCCAGCAGTTACAAGAGCGAGCAGTACTTC.